The entry below describes one TCR beta chain. The sample originates from a study of blood T cell repertoires in COVID-19. The germline CDR1 and CDR2 sequences are LNHNV and YYDKDF (reference sequence). The length of the CDR3 is 18 residues. V was clipped by 0 bases and J by 0 bases, with 17 bases between them. Profiling relied on immunoSEQ multiplex PCR, and the TCRdb table lists in-frame clones only, not all of them. Found here are 250,000 to 300,000 clones, approximately 84% of them singletons; the top ten hold 6.6%. Enrolled through a virtual design, the participants were between about 18 and 100 years of age and came from under 30 US areas.

Sequenced sample: PBMCs or T cells enriched from blood (not recorded which). The chain is built from TRBV15 and TRBJ1-2, with D possibly TRBD1 on 6 matching bases. The clonotype originates from a woman aged 45-60 years who had been exposed to COVID-19. Written as DNA, the CDR3 is TGTGCCACCAGCAGAGATATTGGGGGCGCGAATACTAACTATGGCTACACCTTC. This translates into CATSRDIGGANTNYGYTF.